Shown below are 19 T cell receptor beta chains from a single sample sequenced in a study of T-cell reconstitution after alpha-beta-depleted transplantation in children. Preparation of the TCRbeta library used unique molecular identifiers. TCRdb re-called the PCR reads with MiXCR, one entry per CDR3 protein. Among approximately 130,000 distinct CDR3 sequences listed, 9.5% to 10% were seen once. The sample was PBMCs, mostly from graft donor cells, taken 180 days after TCRalphabeta/CD19-depleted stem cell transplant. The source of these receptors is a girl under three years old who had a stem cell transplant for combined immunodeficiency, so the T cells may come from the graft donor.

CDR3 sequence reads: CSARQGPYNEQFF. CDR3 coding DNA: TGCAGTGCTAGACAAGGGCCGTACAATGAGCAGTTCTTC. The chain uses TRBV20-1 and TRBJ2-1; no reliable D call. V lost 2 bases to trimming and J lost 4 bases, with 9 bases between them. This CDR3 contains 13 residues. From germline, CDR1 is DFQATT and CDR2 SNEGSKA (reference sequence).

The chain recombines TRBV7-2 with TRBJ2-2; TRBD2 is a possible D gene (6 bases). CDR1 and CDR2 (germline): SGHTA, FQGNSA. The V end was cut by 4 bases, the J end by 5 bases, with 17 bases between. The CDR3 covers 16 residues. CDR3 sequence reads: CASSWGLGLGTGELFF. The CDR3 DNA reads as TGTGCCAGCAGCTGGGGACTTGGCCTTGGGACCGGGGAGCTGTTTTTT.

This clonotype was seen many times. J is TRBJ1-5 and V is TRBV10-3; 7 bases align to TRBD1. Trimming removed 5 bases from V and 7 bases from J; junction bases left unmatched: 8. Germline V gene sequence: CDR1 ENHRY, CDR2 SYGVKD. The CDR3 is 14 amino acids. CDR3 amino acids: CAISPRQGDQPQHF. In DNA, the CDR3 is TGTGCCATCAGTCCACGACAGGGCGACCAGCCCCAGCATTTT.

This clonotype was seen a handful of times. V is TRBV15 and J is TRBJ2-3; 9 bases agree with TRBD2. With 0 bases clipped from V and 2 bases from J, the junction kept 3 bases outside the gene matches. CDR3 length: 16 residues. Germline V gives CDR1 LNHNV, CDR2 YYDKDF (reference sequence). CDR3 in DNA: TGTGCCACCAGCAGAGAGGGCGGGAGGGTCACAGATACGCAGTATTTT. Encoded protein: CATSREGGRVTDTQYF. The full variable domain, its missing parts supplied by reference TRBV15 and TRBJ2-3, is DAMVIQNPRYQVTQFGKPVTLSCSQTLNHNVMYWYQQKSSQAPKLLFHYYDKDFNNEADTPDNFQSRRPNTSFCFLDIRSPGLGDTAMYLCATSREGGRVTDTQYFGPGTRLTVL.

The table lists this clonotype with a few counts. V gene TRBV7-2 combines with J gene TRBJ2-5; D perhaps matches TRBD1 (6 bases). Deletions cut 5 bases from V and 5 bases from J, with 15 bases between. Looked up from germline, CDR1 is SGHTA and CDR2 is FQGNSA. This CDR3 is built from 14 residues. CDR3 in DNA: TGTGCCAGCAGCCACTACAGGGATGGGGAGACCCAGTACTTC. Translation: CASSHYRDGETQYF.

This clonotype occurred a few times. The chain has TRBV12-3 or TRBV12-4 and TRBJ2-2; 7 bases are shared with TRBD1. The CDR3 is 15 residues long. V gave up 3 bases and J gave up 5 bases; unmatched junction bases: 6. The DNA for the CDR3 is TGTGCCAGCAGTTTGCAGGGGGAAAATACCGGGGAGCTGTTTTTT. Translating gives CASSLQGENTGELFF.

The rearrangement joins TRBV10-3 to TRBJ2-3; no firm D call. The CDR3 runs 16 residues. V was cut by 2 bases and J by 5 bases, with 17 bases left in between. Germline loops: CDR1 ENHRY, CDR2 SYGVKD. CDR3 bases: TGTGCCATCAGTGAGACCTTGGTAATAGCTAAAGATACGCAGTATTTT. Protein product: CAISETLVIAKDTQYF.

The chain is built from TRBV5-1 and TRBJ2-5; 8 nucleotides agree with TRBD2. Germline assignment: CDR1 SGHRS and CDR2 YFSETQ. With V trimmed by 4 bases and J by 5 bases, 13 bases remained unmatched. This CDR3 has 16 amino acids. CDR3 coding DNA: TGCGCCAGCAGCCCCCTAATACGGGAGGGCCGGGAGACCCAGTACTTC. This gives the protein CASSPLIREGRETQYF.

J is TRBJ2-1 and V is TRBV29-1; TRBD2 is a possible D gene (5 bases). This CDR3 has 14 residues. V lost 5 bases to trimming and J lost 6 bases, with 17 bases between them. CDR1 is SQVTM and CDR2 is ANQGSEA in the germline V gene. The CDR3 DNA reads TGCAGCGTTCGAGCAGAGGGTTTTCCCAATGAGCAGTTCTTC. Translation: CSVRAEGFPNEQFF.

V and J are TRBV12-3 or TRBV12-4 and TRBJ1-3; D might be TRBD1 (6 bases). The germline V and J ends were trimmed by 4 bases and 2 bases, with 9 bases remaining between them. The CDR3 sequence is 14 residues long. The CDR3 sequence is CASSWYRAGNTIYF. The DNA for the CDR3 is TGTGCCAGCAGTTGGTACAGGGCTGGAAACACCATATATTTT.

The chain uses TRBV20-1 and TRBJ1-6, with 10 bases matching TRBD1. J lost 9 bases, V lost 5 bases, and 4 bases had no gene match. Germline CDR1 reads DFQATT; CDR2 reads SNEGSKA (reference sequence). This CDR3 comprises 13 residues. The CDR3 DNA follows: TGCAGTGCTCTGGACAGGGGGACTTCACCCCTCCACTTT. Protein: CSALDRGTSPLHF.

V and J are TRBV20-1 and TRBJ2-1; 11 bases map to TRBD2. Germline CDR1 reads DFQATT; CDR2 reads SNEGSKA (reference sequence). After removal of 0 bases from V and 0 bases from J, the junction contained 13 bases not matched to a gene. CDR3 length: 20 amino acids. CDR3 loop: CSARDPQASGRSSSYNEQFF. DNA for the CDR3: TGCAGTGCTAGAGATCCCCAGGCTAGCGGGAGGTCGAGCTCCTACAATGAGCAGTTCTTC.

V is TRBV20-1 and J is TRBJ2-1, with D perhaps TRBD2 (5 bases). V lost 2 bases, J lost 2 bases, and 10 bases lay in between. The V gene's germline CDR1 is DFQATT and CDR2 SNEGSKA (reference sequence). CDR3 size: 14 residues. CDR3 nucleotides: TGCAGTGCTAGATTTGCGGGCACCTACAATGAGCAGTTCTTC. It encodes CSARFAGTYNEQFF.

This clonotype has just a few counts. This chain connects TRBV29-1 to TRBJ2-2; TRBD1 matches 9 bases. The germline CDR1 and CDR2 sequences are SQVTM and ANQGSEA. This CDR3 spans 15 amino acids. V was clipped by 7 bases and J by 5 bases; unmatched bases: 11. CDR3 amino acids: CSAQGAGQGTGELFF. The CDR3 DNA reads TGCAGCGCCCAGGGGGCGGGACAGGGAACCGGGGAGCTGTTTTTT.

This clonotype has a handful of counts. The genes are TRBV10-3 and TRBJ2-5; D might be TRBD1 or TRBD2, each matching 7 bases. Germline CDR1 and CDR2: ENHRY and SYGVKD. Trimming removed 6 bases from V and 2 bases from J, with 13 bases in between. The CDR3 totals 14 residues. This CDR3 reads CAIRQGGRQETQYF. CDR3 sequence (DNA): TGTGCCATCAGGCAGGGGGGGAGGCAAGAGACCCAGTACTTC.

This chain uses TRBV20-1 with TRBJ2-7; TRBD2 agrees at 7 bases. Per germline, CDR1 DFQATT and CDR2 SNEGSKA (reference sequence). The ends lost 5 bases at V and 4 bases at J; junction bases unmatched: 11. This CDR3 is built from 14 residues. The CDR3: CSADRLAGRYEQYF. Here the CDR3 DNA reads TGCAGTGCTGATCGACTAGCTGGGAGGTACGAGCAGTACTTC.

This clonotype was observed a few times. This chain uses TRBV20-1 with TRBJ2-4, with 10 bases matching TRBD2. This CDR3 comprises 16 residues. Germline CDR1 is DFQATT and CDR2 is SNEGSKA (reference sequence). CDR3 residues: CIRLAGDWDGGNIQYF. The CDR3 bases are TGCATAAGGCTAGCGGGAGACTGGGACGGGGGGAACATTCAGTACTTC.

In its sample, this clonotype was seen a few times. This chain links TRBV18 with TRBJ1-2; 8 bases map to TRBD1. Trimming took 3 bases from V and 3 from J; bases not matched to a gene: 3. The CDR3 consists of 14 residues. Per the germline V gene, CDR1 is KGHSH and CDR2 is LQKENI. This CDR3 is CASSPTGADYGYTF. For the CDR3, the DNA is TGTGCCAGCTCACCGACAGGGGCGGACTATGGCTACACCTTC.

This clonotype was found a few times. CDR3 sequence (DNA): TGCAGTGCCCGGGACAGGTCCCGTGTCGAGCAGTACTTC. Translating it yields CSARDRSRVEQYF. The V gene is TRBV20-1, the J gene TRBJ2-7; 8 nucleotides match TRBD1. The CDR3 spans 13 residues. Per the germline V gene, CDR1 is DFQATT and CDR2 is SNEGSKA (reference sequence). Trimming cost V 6 bases and J 6 bases; bases outside gene matches: 10.